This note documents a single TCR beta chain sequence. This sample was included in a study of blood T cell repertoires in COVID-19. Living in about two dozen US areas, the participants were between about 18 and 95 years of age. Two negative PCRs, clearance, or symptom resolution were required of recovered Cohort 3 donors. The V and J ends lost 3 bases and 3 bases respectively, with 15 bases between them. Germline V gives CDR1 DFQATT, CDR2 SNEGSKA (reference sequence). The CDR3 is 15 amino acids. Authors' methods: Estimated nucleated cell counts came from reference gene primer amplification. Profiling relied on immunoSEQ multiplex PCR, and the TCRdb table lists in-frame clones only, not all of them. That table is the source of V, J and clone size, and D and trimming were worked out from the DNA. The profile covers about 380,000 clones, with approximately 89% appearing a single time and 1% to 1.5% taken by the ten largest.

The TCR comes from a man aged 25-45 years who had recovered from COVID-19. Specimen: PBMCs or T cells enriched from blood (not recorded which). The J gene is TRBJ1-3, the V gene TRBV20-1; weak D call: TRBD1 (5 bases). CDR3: CSASRPGSGGNTIYF. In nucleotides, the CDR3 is TGCAGTGCTAGTCGGCCAGGGTCGGGTGGAAACACCATATATTTT.